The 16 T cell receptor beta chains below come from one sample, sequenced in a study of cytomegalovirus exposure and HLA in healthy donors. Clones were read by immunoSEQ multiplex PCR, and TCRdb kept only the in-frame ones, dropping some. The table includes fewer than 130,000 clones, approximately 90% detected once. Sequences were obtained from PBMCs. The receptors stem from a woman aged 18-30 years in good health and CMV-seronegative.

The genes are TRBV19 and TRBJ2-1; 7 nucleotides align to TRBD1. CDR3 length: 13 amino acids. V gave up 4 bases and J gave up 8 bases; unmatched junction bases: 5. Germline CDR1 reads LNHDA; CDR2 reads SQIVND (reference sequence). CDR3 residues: CASSTQGQDEQFF. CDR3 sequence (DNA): TGTGCCAGTAGTACTCAAGGACAGGATGAGCAGTTCTTC.

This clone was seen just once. CDR3 DNA sequence: TGTGCCACCGGGACAGGGGGCCTGAGGGGCTACACCTTC. Protein product: CATGTGGLRGYTF. This chain uses TRBV10-3 with TRBJ1-2; 12 bases fit TRBD1. The trim removed 10 bases at V and 8 bases at J, leaving 8 bases unmatched. This CDR3 is 13 amino acids long. From germline, CDR1 is ENHRY and CDR2 SYGVKD.

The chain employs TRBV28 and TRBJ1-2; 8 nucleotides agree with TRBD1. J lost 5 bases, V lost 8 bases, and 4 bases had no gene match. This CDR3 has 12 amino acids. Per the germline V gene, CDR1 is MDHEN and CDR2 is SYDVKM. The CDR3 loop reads CASVQGAYGYTF. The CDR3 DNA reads TGTGCCAGCGTGCAGGGGGCTTATGGCTACACCTTC.

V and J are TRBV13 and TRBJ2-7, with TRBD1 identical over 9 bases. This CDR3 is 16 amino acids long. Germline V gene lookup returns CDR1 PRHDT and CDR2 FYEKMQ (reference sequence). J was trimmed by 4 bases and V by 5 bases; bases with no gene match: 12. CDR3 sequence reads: CASSGTPGQGNYEQYF. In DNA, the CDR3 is TGTGCCAGCAGCGGGACGCCGGGACAGGGAAATTACGAGCAGTACTTC. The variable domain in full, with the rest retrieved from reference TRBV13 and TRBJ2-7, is AAGVIQSPRHLIKEKRETATLKCYPIPRHDTVYWYQQGPGQDPQFLISFYEKMQSDKGSIPDRFSAQQFSDYHSELNMSSLELGDSALYFCASSGTPGQGNYEQYFGPGTRLTVT.

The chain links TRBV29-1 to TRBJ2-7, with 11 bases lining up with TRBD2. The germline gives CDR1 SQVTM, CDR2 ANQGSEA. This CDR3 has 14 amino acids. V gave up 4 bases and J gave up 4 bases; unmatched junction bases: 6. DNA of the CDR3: TGCAGCGTTGCCACTAGCGGGGGCTTTTACGAGCAGTACTTC. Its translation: CSVATSGGFYEQYF.

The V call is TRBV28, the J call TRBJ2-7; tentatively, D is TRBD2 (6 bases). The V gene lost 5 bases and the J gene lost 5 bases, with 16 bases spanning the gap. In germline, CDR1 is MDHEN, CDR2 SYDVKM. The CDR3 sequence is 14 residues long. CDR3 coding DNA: TGTGCCAGCAGTCCGACTAGTGTCATCCACGAGCAGTACTTC. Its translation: CASSPTSVIHEQYF.

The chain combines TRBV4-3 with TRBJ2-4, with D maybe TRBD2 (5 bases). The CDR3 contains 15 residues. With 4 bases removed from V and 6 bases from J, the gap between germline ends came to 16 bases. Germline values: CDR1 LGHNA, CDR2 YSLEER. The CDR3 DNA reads TGCGCCAGCAGCCCGGGGATGGGTAAGGGAAACATTCAGTACTTC. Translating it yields CASSPGMGKGNIQYF.

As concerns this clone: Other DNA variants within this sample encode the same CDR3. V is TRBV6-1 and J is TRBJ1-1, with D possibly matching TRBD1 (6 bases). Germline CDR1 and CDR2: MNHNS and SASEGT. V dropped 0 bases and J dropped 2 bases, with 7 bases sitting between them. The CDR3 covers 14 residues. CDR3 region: CASSEAGGNTEAFF. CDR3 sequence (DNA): TGTGCCAGCAGTGAAGCAGGGGGTAACACTGAAGCTTTCTTT.

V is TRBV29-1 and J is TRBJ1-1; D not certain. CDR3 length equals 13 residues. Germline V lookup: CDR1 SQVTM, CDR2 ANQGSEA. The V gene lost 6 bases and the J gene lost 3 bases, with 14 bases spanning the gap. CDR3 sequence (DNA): TGCAGCGTGAGAGGGATTTTGTACACTGAAGCTTTCTTT. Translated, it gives CSVRGILYTEAFF.

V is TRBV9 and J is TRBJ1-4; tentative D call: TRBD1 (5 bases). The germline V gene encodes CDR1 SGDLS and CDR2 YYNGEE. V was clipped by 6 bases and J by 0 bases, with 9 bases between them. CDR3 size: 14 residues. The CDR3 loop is CASTNRSTNEKLFF. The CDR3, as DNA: TGTGCCAGCACAAACAGGTCAACTAATGAAAAACTGTTTTTT.

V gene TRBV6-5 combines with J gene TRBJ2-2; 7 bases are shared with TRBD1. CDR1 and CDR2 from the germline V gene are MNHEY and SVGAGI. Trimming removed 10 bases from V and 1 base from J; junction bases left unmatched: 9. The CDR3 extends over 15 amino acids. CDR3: CATLKRTGNTGELFF. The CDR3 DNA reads TGTGCCACCCTAAAGCGGACAGGGAACACCGGGGAGCTGTTTTTT.

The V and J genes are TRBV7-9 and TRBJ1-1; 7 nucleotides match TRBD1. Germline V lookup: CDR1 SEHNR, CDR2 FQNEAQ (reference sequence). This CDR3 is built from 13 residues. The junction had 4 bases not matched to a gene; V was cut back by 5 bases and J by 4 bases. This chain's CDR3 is CASSPTGLTEAFF. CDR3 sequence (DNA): TGTGCCAGCAGCCCGACAGGGCTCACTGAAGCTTTCTTT.

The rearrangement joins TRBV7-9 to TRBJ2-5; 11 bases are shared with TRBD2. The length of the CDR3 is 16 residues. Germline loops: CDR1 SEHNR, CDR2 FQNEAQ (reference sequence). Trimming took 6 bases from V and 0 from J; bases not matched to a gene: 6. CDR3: CASSQLAGVDQETQYF. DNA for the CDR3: TGTGCCAGCAGTCAACTAGCGGGAGTAGACCAAGAGACCCAGTACTTC.

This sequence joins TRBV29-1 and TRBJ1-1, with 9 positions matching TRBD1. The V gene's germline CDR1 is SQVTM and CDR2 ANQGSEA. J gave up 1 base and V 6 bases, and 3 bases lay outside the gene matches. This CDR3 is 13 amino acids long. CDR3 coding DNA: TGCAGCGTGGGGGGACAGGGGAACACTGAAGCTTTCTTT. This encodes CSVGGQGNTEAFF.

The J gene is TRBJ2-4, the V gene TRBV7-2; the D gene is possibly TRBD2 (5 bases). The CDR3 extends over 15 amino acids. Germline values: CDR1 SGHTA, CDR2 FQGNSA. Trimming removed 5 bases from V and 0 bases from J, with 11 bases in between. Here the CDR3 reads CASSPPRGAKNIQYF. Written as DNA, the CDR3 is TGTGCCAGCAGCCCCCCCCGGGGAGCCAAAAACATTCAGTACTTC.

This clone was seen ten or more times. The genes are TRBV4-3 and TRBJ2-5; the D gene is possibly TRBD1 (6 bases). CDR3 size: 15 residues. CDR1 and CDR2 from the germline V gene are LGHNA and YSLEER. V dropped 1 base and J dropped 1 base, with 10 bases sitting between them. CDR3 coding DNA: TGCGCCAGCAGCCAAGGGCAGGGGACCCAAGAGACCCAGTACTTC. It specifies CASSQGQGTQETQYF.